The following is a TCR beta chain sequence with its context. No antigen is known for it. Treatment defined: approximately 9-day PBMC culture with coronavirus spike peptide pools or control peptides (ViraFEST assay). Germline V CDR1 and CDR2: LNHDA, SQIVND (reference sequence). The CDR3 runs to 14 residues. The V gene lost 3 bases and the J gene lost 1 base, with 10 bases spanning the gap. The sample originates from a study of vaccination and CD4 T cells after COVID-19. Study background: Spike peptides, overlapping and drawn from SARS-CoV-2, HCoV-NL63, HCoV-OC43 and HCoV-229E, were used to stimulate cells.

The Oncomine TCR Beta short-read assay was what sequenced the DNA obtained from cultured CD4+ T cells. In TCRdb, the PCR reads were re-called with MiXCR into one record per CDR3 protein. The sample carries 12,000 to 15,000 distinct CDR3 sequences, 55% to 75% recorded once. Sequenced sample: CD4+ T cells from blood, cultured in vitro. The chain employs TRBV19 and TRBJ2-7, with D maybe TRBD2 (5 bases). The receptor comes from a human donor who had recovered from COVID-19. CDR3 amino acids: CASSIRLSSYEQYF. In DNA, the CDR3 is TGTGCCAGTAGTATTAGACTAAGTTCCTACGAGCAGTACTTC.